Listed below are T cell receptor beta chains from one sample, sequenced in a study of T cells after yellow fever vaccination. TCRdb independently ran MiXCR on the 5' RACE reads; one entry per CDR3 protein. The repertoire holds some 320,000 distinct CDR3 sequences, with around a tenth as singletons. The sample in question was CD4+ T cells sorted from PBMCs, obtained 45 days after the yellow fever booster vaccination. The origin of the receptors is a man aged 18 to 29 who received the YFV17D yellow fever vaccine. Each CDR3 is given with its conserved first and last residue. Fields, in order: D gene, V gene, clone size, J gene, CDR3 protein, CDR3 DNA. D genes are given only for firm matches. Only some rows state a clone size, as once, few, many or a class for expanded clones.

>TRBD1|TRBV12-3/TRBV12-4|NA|TRBJ1-5
CASSPRGTGSGNQPQHF
TGTGCCAGCAGTCCCCGCGGGACAGGGAGTGGCAATCAGCCCCAGCATTTT
>TRBD1|TRBV20-1|few|TRBJ1-4
CSAGQGGEKLFF
TGCAGTGCTGGACAGGGTGGAGAAAAACTGTTTTTT
>NA|TRBV7-2|NA|TRBJ1-3
CASSLALRASGNTIYF
TGTGCCAGCAGCTTAGCGTTGCGGGCCTCTGGAAACACCATATATTTT
>NA|TRBV12-5|many|TRBJ2-2
CASGLVLQGTGELFF
TGTGCTAGTGGTTTGGTACTGCAGGGTACCGGGGAGCTGTTTTTT
>TRBD1|TRBV5-1|NA|TRBJ2-7
CASSPRQGSAYEQYF
TGCGCCAGCAGCCCCCGACAGGGGAGCGCCTACGAGCAGTACTTC
>NA|TRBV18|many|TRBJ2-3
CASSQDWSVAQYF
TGTGCCAGCTCACAGGACTGGTCCGTGGCGCAGTATTTT
>NA|TRBV29-1|NA|TRBJ1-1
CSVEGRATEAFF
TGCAGCGTTGAGGGCAGGGCCACTGAAGCTTTCTTT
>TRBD2|TRBV10-3|NA|TRBJ2-1
CATQVGERGLYNEQFF
TGTGCCACCCAGGTAGGGGAGCGGGGACTCTACAATGAGCAGTTCTTC
>TRBD2|TRBV10-3|many|TRBJ2-1
CAISDEGGGINNEQFF
TGTGCCATCAGTGATGAAGGCGGGGGAATCAACAATGAGCAGTTCTTC
>TRBD1|TRBV7-2|once|TRBJ2-1
CASSYRTGFAF
TGTGCCAGCAGCTACCGGACAGGTTTCGCCTTC
>TRBD1|TRBV12-3/TRBV12-4|many|TRBJ1-4
CASSRQGGNEKLFF
TGTGCCAGCAGCCGACAGGGGGGTAATGAAAAACTGTTTTTT
>TRBD1|TRBV12-3/TRBV12-4|NA|TRBJ1-5
CASSFGQGADSNQPQHF
TGTGCCAGCAGTTTTGGGCAGGGGGCGGACAGCAATCAGCCCCAGCATTTT
>NA|TRBV5-1|few|TRBJ2-3
CASSQRTATDTQYF
TGCGCCAGCAGCCAACGGACAGCCACAGATACGCAGTATTTT
>NA|TRBV12-3/TRBV12-4|many|TRBJ2-5
CASSSVQETQYF
TGTGCCAGCAGTTCGGTCCAAGAGACCCAGTACTTC
>NA|TRBV4-2|many|TRBJ2-5
CASSQGSYGSGEETQYF
TGTGCCAGCAGCCAAGGGAGTTACGGCAGCGGAGAAGAGACCCAGTACTTC
>NA|TRBV4-2|few|TRBJ2-3
CASSQQGGWTDTQYF
TGTGCCAGCAGCCAACAGGGTGGTTGGACAGATACGCAGTATTTT
>TRBD2|TRBV5-1|many|TRBJ2-1
CASSLGLADYNEQFF
TGCGCCAGCAGCTTGGGACTAGCGGATTACAATGAGCAGTTCTTC
>TRBD1|TRBV28|few|TRBJ1-1
CASSLLTGSEAFF
TGTGCCAGCAGCCTCCTGACAGGGTCCGAAGCTTTCTTT
>NA|TRBV5-1|once|TRBJ1-1
CASSLGGRGGTEAFF
TGCGCCAGCAGCTTGGGGGGGCGAGGCGGCACTGAAGCTTTCTTT
>TRBD1|TRBV10-1|NA|TRBJ2-3
CASKGTGPATQYF
TGCGCCAGCAAGGGGACAGGCCCAGCCACGCAGTATTTT
>NA|TRBV5-1|many|TRBJ2-3
CASSLFGYTDTQYF
TGCGCCAGCAGCTTGTTCGGATACACAGATACGCAGTATTTT
>NA|TRBV19|few|TRBJ1-5
CASRSTGPQPQHF
TGTGCCAGTAGGTCTACAGGACCCCAGCCCCAGCATTTT
>TRBD2|TRBV27|NA|TRBJ2-5
CASSKLAEETQYF
TGTGCCAGCAGTAAACTAGCGGAAGAGACCCAGTACTTC
>TRBD1|TRBV7-2|NA|TRBJ1-1
CASSPERGLAFF
TGTGCCAGCAGCCCGGAAAGGGGGCTAGCTTTCTTT
>TRBD2|TRBV19|few|TRBJ2-1
CASSVIAGYNEQFF
TGTGCCAGTAGTGTAATAGCGGGCTACAATGAGCAGTTCTTC
>NA|TRBV4-3|NA|TRBJ2-6
CASSQESLRGAISGANVLTF
TGCGCCAGCAGCCAAGAGAGTCTCAGGGGCGCTATCTCTGGGGCCAACGTCCTGACTTTC
>TRBD2|TRBV10-3|NA|TRBJ2-2
CAISGAGTVNTGELFF
TGTGCCATCAGTGGAGCGGGGACGGTGAACACCGGGGAGCTGTTTTTT
>TRBD1|TRBV4-3|NA|TRBJ1-1
CASSHDDRDSEAFF
TGCGCCAGCAGCCACGACGACCGGGACAGTGAAGCTTTCTTT
>NA|TRBV5-1|many|TRBJ2-7
CASSLVPSSREQYF
TGCGCCAGCAGCTTGGTCCCCTCATCGCGGGAGCAGTACTTC
>NA|TRBV6-5|few|TRBJ1-4
CASGYTNEKLFF
TGTGCCAGCGGATACACTAATGAAAAACTGTTTTTT
>NA|TRBV28|many|TRBJ2-5
CASSFPSLETQYF
TGTGCCAGCAGTTTCCCTAGCCTGGAGACCCAGTACTTC
>NA|TRBV5-5|NA|TRBJ2-5
CASSYRGGLQETQYF
TGTGCCAGCAGCTACCGTGGGGGCCTCCAAGAGACCCAGTACTTC
>NA|TRBV4-1|NA|TRBJ2-5
CASSPKKGLQTQYF
TGCGCCAGCAGCCCCAAGAAGGGGCTCCAGACCCAGTACTTC
>NA|TRBV12-3/TRBV12-4|few|TRBJ2-7
CASSLLRRAEQYF
TGTGCCAGCAGTTTACTGCGGAGGGCCGAGCAGTACTTC
>TRBD1|TRBV7-6|many|TRBJ2-5
CASSLVRTGEETQYF
TGTGCCAGCAGCTTAGTGCGGACAGGGGAAGAGACCCAGTACTTC
>TRBD2|TRBV18|few|TRBJ2-2
CASSPRVMTTSPGELFF
TGTGCCAGCTCACCACGCGTTATGACGACTAGCCCCGGGGAGCTGTTTTTT
>TRBD1|TRBV30|few|TRBJ2-6
CAWDRGTGANVLTF
TGTGCCTGGGACAGGGGGACTGGGGCCAACGTCCTGACTTTC
>NA|TRBV20-1|NA|TRBJ2-3
CSANTPGISTDTQYF
TGCAGTGCTAACACCCCAGGTATTAGCACAGATACGCAGTATTTT
>NA|TRBV3-1|NA|TRBJ2-3
CASKPGHSTDTQYF
TGTGCCAGCAAACCGGGACATAGCACAGATACGCAGTATTTT
>TRBD1|TRBV20-1|many|TRBJ2-7
CSARDSQGASYEQYF
TGCAGTGCTAGAGACTCGCAGGGGGCTTCCTACGAGCAGTACTTC
>NA|TRBV18|NA|TRBJ2-7
CASSPRHVGASYEQYF
TGTGCCAGCTCACCACGGCACGTCGGAGCTTCCTACGAGCAGTACTTC
>TRBD2|TRBV15|many|TRBJ2-3
CATSTPRTSDHTQYF
TGTGCCACCAGCACACCCCGTACTAGCGATCATACGCAGTATTTT
>NA|TRBV12-3/TRBV12-4|NA|TRBJ2-7
CASSFSDSYYEQYF
TGTGCCAGCAGTTTCTCGGACAGCTACTACGAGCAGTACTTC
>NA|TRBV20-1|once|TRBJ2-5
CSARDYRNFGETQYF
TGCAGTGCTAGAGACTACAGGAATTTCGGGGAGACCCAGTACTTC
>NA|TRBV2|many|TRBJ1-1
CASLQGTNTEAFF
TGTGCCAGCCTCCAGGGGACGAACACTGAAGCTTTCTTT
>TRBD2|TRBV7-2|many|TRBJ2-3
CASSLSGASDTQYF
TGTGCCAGCAGCTTAAGCGGGGCCTCGGATACGCAGTATTTT
>NA|TRBV5-1|NA|TRBJ1-3
CASSPGATSGNTIYF
TGCGCCAGCAGTCCGGGGGCCACGTCTGGAAACACCATATATTTT
>NA|TRBV5-1|NA|TRBJ1-6
CASSFDEHSPLHF
TGCGCCAGCAGCTTCGACGAGCATTCACCCCTCCACTTT
>NA|TRBV6-2/TRBV6-3|NA|TRBJ2-5
CASSYRDGRLQETQYF
TGTGCCAGCAGTTATAGGGACGGGAGACTCCAAGAGACCCAGTACTTC
>NA|TRBV29-1|NA|TRBJ1-5
CSVGGPDQPQHF
TGCAGCGTGGGCGGCCCTGATCAGCCCCAGCATTTT
>NA|TRBV28|NA|TRBJ1-4
CASGPEKLFF
TGTGCCAGCGGACCTGAAAAACTGTTTTTT
>NA|TRBV7-2|NA|TRBJ2-1
CASSLERGRRYNEQFF
TGTGCCAGCAGCTTAGAAAGGGGACGCCGGTACAATGAGCAGTTCTTC
>TRBD1|TRBV9|few|TRBJ2-2
CASSTRQVAGQGNTGELFF
TGTGCCAGCAGCACACGCCAGGTGGCGGGACAGGGGAACACCGGGGAGCTGTTTTTT
>TRBD2|TRBV19|few|TRBJ2-5
CASTRLAGAQETQYF
TGTGCCAGTACCCGACTAGCGGGGGCTCAAGAGACCCAGTACTTC
>NA|TRBV5-1|NA|TRBJ2-3
CASSLGTGSSTDTQYF
TGCGCCAGCAGCTTGGGAACAGGATCTAGCACAGATACGCAGTATTTT
>NA|TRBV20-1|few|TRBJ1-1
CSARDHRQTFRGAFF
TGCAGTGCTAGAGATCATCGACAGACCTTTAGAGGAGCTTTCTTT
>NA|TRBV5-1|NA|TRBJ2-2
CASSLQWTGELFF
TGCGCCAGCAGCTTGCAATGGACCGGGGAGCTGTTTTTT
>NA|TRBV19|NA|TRBJ1-1
CASSAFMNTEAFF
TGTGCCAGTAGTGCGTTTATGAACACTGAAGCTTTCTTT
>NA|TRBV18|NA|TRBJ2-2
CASSPPRNTGELFF
TGTGCCAGCTCACCACCGAGGAACACCGGGGAGCTGTTTTTT